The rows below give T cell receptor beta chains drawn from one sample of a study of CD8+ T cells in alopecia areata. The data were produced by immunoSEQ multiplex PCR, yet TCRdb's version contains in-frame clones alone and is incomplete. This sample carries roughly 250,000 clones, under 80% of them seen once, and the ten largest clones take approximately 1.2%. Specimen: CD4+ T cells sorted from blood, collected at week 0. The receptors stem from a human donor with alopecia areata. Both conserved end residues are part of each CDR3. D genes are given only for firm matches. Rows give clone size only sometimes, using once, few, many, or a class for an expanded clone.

TGTGCCAGCAGCCTTTCTAGCGGGGGCTACGAGCAGTACTTC,CASSLSSGGYEQYF,TRBV7-6,TRBD2,TRBJ2-7,.
TGTGCCTGGAGTGTACCGACAGGGGTTAATTCACCCCTCCACTTT,CAWSVPTGVNSPLHF,TRBV30,TRBD1,TRBJ1-6,.
TGCAGCGTACGCCGGGACTATGACCAAGAGACCCAGTACTTC,CSVRRDYDQETQYF,TRBV29-1,TRBD2,TRBJ2-5,few
TGTGCCAGCAGTGGAGAAGGGGTTCAGCCCCAGCATTTT,CASSGEGVQPQHF,TRBV6-1,.,TRBJ1-5,.
TGTGCCAGCAGCTTAGCGCGGGGGTTGGGGTACTACGAGCAGTACTTC,CASSLARGLGYYEQYF,TRBV11-2,TRBD2,TRBJ2-7,.
TGTGCCAGCAGAGGACTAGCGGGGACCCAGCAGTTCTTC,CASRGLAGTQQFF,TRBV2,TRBD2,TRBJ2-1,.
TGTGCCAGCAGTGAATGGGGACGGGAGACCCAGTACTTC,CASSEWGRETQYF,TRBV25-1,.,TRBJ2-5,.
TGTGCCAGCAGTGGGACCGTAAGCAATCAGCCCCAGCATTTT,CASSGTVSNQPQHF,TRBV2,.,TRBJ1-5,.
TGTGCCAGCAGCCAAGAAAGGAGGGACATTGGCTACACCTTC,CASSQERRDIGYTF,TRBV4-2,.,TRBJ1-2,.
TGCAGCGTTGAATTGGCCCGGGACGCTCTACAAGAGACCCAGTACTTC,CSVELARDALQETQYF,TRBV29-1,.,TRBJ2-5,.
TGTGCCAGCAGCCTACTAGCGGGGGTCCACGGGGAGCTGTTTTTT,CASSLLAGVHGELFF,TRBV4-2,TRBD2,TRBJ2-2,.
TGCAGCGTTGAATGGGGGAACACCGGGGAGCTGTTTTTT,CSVEWGNTGELFF,TRBV29-1,.,TRBJ2-2,.
TGTGCCACCAGCAGTTGGGACAGGGGCTATAATTCACCCCTCCACTTT,CATSSWDRGYNSPLHF,TRBV15,TRBD1,TRBJ1-6,.
TGTGCCTGGAACGTGGCAGGGAACTCACCCCTCCACTTT,CAWNVAGNSPLHF,TRBV30,.,TRBJ1-6,.
TGTGCCAGCAGCTTATTCGAGGGGGCCAACGTCCTGACTTTC,CASSLFEGANVLTF,TRBV7-2,.,TRBJ2-6,.
TGCGCCAGCAGTGATAGCAGGTCCCAGCCCCAGCATTTT,CASSDSRSQPQHF,TRBV10-2,.,TRBJ1-5,few
TGTGCCAGTAGTATCCAACGATCCTACGAGCAGTACTTC,CASSIQRSYEQYF,TRBV19,.,TRBJ2-7,.
TGTGCCAGCTCTACTCTCTTGCAGGCCGTACAAGAGACCCAGTACTTC,CASSTLLQAVQETQYF,TRBV18,.,TRBJ2-5,.
TGTGCCAGTAGTAGCCTTTTACCGGGCCTTCGAACGGAGCCCCAGCATTTT,CASSSLLPGLRTEPQHF,TRBV19,.,TRBJ1-5,once
TGTGCCAGCTCACCCCGGGTCCTCACATCAGACAATGAGCAGTTCTTC,CASSPRVLTSDNEQFF,TRBV18,.,TRBJ2-1,.
TGCGCCAGCAGCCAAGAGGGGGCAGGGAGCTACGAGCAGTACTTC,CASSQEGAGSYEQYF,TRBV4-3,.,TRBJ2-7,once
TGCGCCAGCAGCTTGATCCCCTTTAGCGGGGGGGCCAGGGATACGCAGTATTTT,CASSLIPFSGGARDTQYF,TRBV5-1,TRBD2,TRBJ2-3,.
TGTGCCGGCCACCGGTGGTCGAACTATGGCTACACCTTC,CAGHRWSNYGYTF,TRBV2,.,TRBJ1-2,once
TGTGCCAGCTACAAGACTGGGGCCAACGTCCTGACTTTC,CASYKTGANVLTF,TRBV5-4,.,TRBJ2-6,.
TGTGCCAGCAGCCTCAGTCCTGCGAATGGCTACACCTTC,CASSLSPANGYTF,TRBV7-9,.,TRBJ1-2,.
TGTGCCAGCAGACCCGGACAGGGTTACGAGCAGTACTTC,CASRPGQGYEQYF,TRBV28,TRBD1,TRBJ2-7,few
TGTGCCAGTAGGGAGTACGGAGGGAAAAACATTCAGTACTTC,CASREYGGKNIQYF,TRBV19,.,TRBJ2-4,.
TGTGCCAGCTCCTTTGGACAGGGTTACAATGAGCAGTTCTTC,CASSFGQGYNEQFF,TRBV5-6,TRBD1,TRBJ2-1,.
TGTGCCTGGAGCAAGGGACCTATACAAATGGCTTTCTTT,CAWSKGPIQMAFF,TRBV30,.,TRBJ1-1,.
TGTGCCAGCAGGGGGCCTCGGGAAAAACTGTTTTTT,CASRGPREKLFF,TRBV6-5,.,TRBJ1-4,.
TGCAGCGGAGGACAGGGGGTGACTGAAAAACTGTTTTTT,CSGGQGVTEKLFF,TRBV29-1,TRBD1,TRBJ1-4,.
TGTGCCAGCAGTGCGGACAGGCCAACTCAGCCCCAGCATTTT,CASSADRPTQPQHF,TRBV6-1,TRBD1,TRBJ1-5,.
TGCGCCAGCAGCCAGGACAAGAACACCGGGGAGCTGTTTTTT,CASSQDKNTGELFF,TRBV5-1,.,TRBJ2-2,.
TGTGCCAGCAGTTTGTGGGGTAACTATGGCTACACCTTC,CASSLWGNYGYTF,TRBV27,.,TRBJ1-2,.
TGTGCCATCAGTGAGTCGGTTAGCGGGGGGACCGTACAAGAGACCCAGTACTTC,CAISESVSGGTVQETQYF,TRBV10-3,TRBD2,TRBJ2-5,.
TGTGCCAGCGGACAGGGGCGCGCGTGGGAGCAGTTCTTC,CASGQGRAWEQFF,TRBV6-5,TRBD1,TRBJ2-1,few
TGCAGCGTCAAGGAGGGCCCTAACTATGGCTACACCTTC,CSVKEGPNYGYTF,TRBV29-1,.,TRBJ1-2,.
TGCGCCAGCAGCTTGCCCCTAGCGACCGGGGAGCTGTTTTTT,CASSLPLATGELFF,TRBV5-1,.,TRBJ2-2,few
TGCAGCGCACAGGGGTCCTACGAGCAGTACTTC,CSAQGSYEQYF,TRBV29-1,TRBD1,TRBJ2-7,.
TGTGCCAGCAGCTTAGAGGGGCAGGGGAACACTGAAGCTTTCTTT,CASSLEGQGNTEAFF,TRBV7-3,.,TRBJ1-1,.
TGTGCCAGCAGTGAAGTCTCCGGGAAAAACATTCAGTACTTC,CASSEVSGKNIQYF,TRBV6-1,.,TRBJ2-4,.
TGTGCCAGCAGCTTGGCTGGTTACACCGGGGAGCTGTTTTTT,CASSLAGYTGELFF,TRBV7-9,.,TRBJ2-2,.
TGCGCCAGCAGCACCGGACTAGCGGGTAGCACAGATACGCAGTATTTT,CASSTGLAGSTDTQYF,TRBV5-1,TRBD2,TRBJ2-3,.
TGTGCCCGAACCGGGACTACCAAAAACATTCAGTACTTC,CARTGTTKNIQYF,TRBV30,TRBD2,TRBJ2-4,.
TGCGCCAGCAGCCAAGTGTCCGGTTACTCCTACGAGCAGTACTTC,CASSQVSGYSYEQYF,TRBV4-3,.,TRBJ2-7,.
TGTGCCAGCAGCCTGGGGGAGGGCAGGGCCTATGGCTACACCTTC,CASSLGEGRAYGYTF,TRBV27,.,TRBJ1-2,once
TGCAGCGTGTACTCCCCCGGTGGCTACACCTTC,CSVYSPGGYTF,TRBV29-1,.,TRBJ1-2,.
TGTGCCAGCAGTCCGGACAAACATAGCAATCAGCCCCAGCATTTT,CASSPDKHSNQPQHF,TRBV6-5,.,TRBJ1-5,.
TGTGCCAGCAGCCCCACCGGACAGGGGGAGTTCTTT,CASSPTGQGEFF,TRBV6-5,TRBD1,TRBJ1-1,.
TGTGCCATCGGACAGTCACAAGAGACCCAGTACTTC,CAIGQSQETQYF,TRBV10-3,.,TRBJ2-5,.
TGTGCCACCAGCAGCTCCTTTGGCTACACCTTC,CATSSSFGYTF,TRBV15,.,TRBJ1-2,few
TGCAGCGCTAAAGGAGTGAACACCGGGGAGCTGTTTTTT,CSAKGVNTGELFF,TRBV29-1,.,TRBJ2-2,.
TGTGCCAGCAGCTTAGCGGCCGATTCACCCCTCCACTTT,CASSLAADSPLHF,TRBV7-9,.,TRBJ1-6,.
TGTGCCAGCAGCTCTACTAGCGGGGTAGATACGCAGTATTTT,CASSSTSGVDTQYF,TRBV7-9,TRBD2,TRBJ2-3,once